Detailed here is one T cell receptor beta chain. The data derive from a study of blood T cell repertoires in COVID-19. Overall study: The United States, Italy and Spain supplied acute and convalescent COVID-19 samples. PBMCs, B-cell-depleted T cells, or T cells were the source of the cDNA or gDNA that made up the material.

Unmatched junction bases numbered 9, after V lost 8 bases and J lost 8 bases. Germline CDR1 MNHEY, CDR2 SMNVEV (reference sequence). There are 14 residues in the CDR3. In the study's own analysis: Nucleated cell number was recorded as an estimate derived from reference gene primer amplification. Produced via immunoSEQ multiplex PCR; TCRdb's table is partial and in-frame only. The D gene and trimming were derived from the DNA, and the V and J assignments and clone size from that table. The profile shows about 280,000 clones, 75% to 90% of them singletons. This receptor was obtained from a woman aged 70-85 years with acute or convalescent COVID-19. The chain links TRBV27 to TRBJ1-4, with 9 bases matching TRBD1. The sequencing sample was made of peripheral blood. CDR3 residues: CASRYRGQGEKLFF. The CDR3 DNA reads TGTGCCAGCCGGTACAGGGGGCAAGGAGAAAAACTGTTTTTT.